A selection of T cell receptor beta chains follows, all from one sample in a study of neurological immune-mediated disorders. TCRdb re-called the 5' RACE reads with MiXCR, one entry per CDR3 protein. This repertoire shows about 49,000 distinct CDR3 sequences, about 12% found once; its top ten account for 4.5%. The sample was PBMCs. Every receptor here comes from a male donor with HTLV-1-associated myelopathy (HAM/TSP). The CDR3 runs from the conserved cysteine through the conserved F or W. A D gene is named only where the DNA matches it firmly. Some rows mark clone size as missing; the rest say once, few, many or name a class of expanded clone.

clone_size,j_call,v_call,d_call,cdr3_length,cdr3_nt,cdr3_aa
many,TRBJ1-6,TRBV12-3/TRBV12-4,-,17,TGTGCCAGCAGTTTAGGCGGCGGAGTCACTTCCACGACACCCCTCCACTTT,CASSLGGGVTSTTPLHF
-,TRBJ1-2,TRBV6-2/TRBV6-3,TRBD1,15,TGTGCCAGCGCAGCCCTCTTAACAGGGGTTGGTGGCTACACCTTC,CASAALLTGVGGYTF
many,TRBJ2-1,TRBV10-3,TRBD1,16,TGTGCCATCAGTGAGTCACAGGGGGTTTACTACAATGAGCAGTTCTTC,CAISESQGVYYNEQFF
many,TRBJ1-2,TRBV7-2,TRBD1,15,TGTGCCAGCAGCGTCCGGGACAGGGGGCCCTATGGCTACACCTTC,CASSVRDRGPYGYTF
many,TRBJ1-5,TRBV20-1,-,12,TGCAGTGCAGCTGATCTCAATCAGCCCCAGCATTTT,CSAADLNQPQHF
many,TRBJ2-7,TRBV20-1,TRBD1,13,TGCAGTGCTACGGACAGGGGCATTTACGAGCAGTACTTC,CSATDRGIYEQYF
-,TRBJ2-1,TRBV5-1,TRBD1,14,TGCGCCAGCAGTCCAGGGACAGCTTACAATGAGCAGTTCTTC,CASSPGTAYNEQFF
many,TRBJ1-1,TRBV5-1,TRBD1,15,TGCGCCAGCAGCCTGACCGGGACAGGGGCCGGGGAAGCTTTCTTT,CASSLTGTGAGEAFF
many,TRBJ2-2,TRBV7-2,-,14,TGTGCCAGCAGCTTAGCCATGGGGGCCGGGGAGCTGTTTTTT,CASSLAMGAGELFF
-,TRBJ2-5,TRBV6-5,TRBD1,15,TGTGCCAGCAGTTACTGTGGGACAGGGGTCGAGACCCAGTACTTC,CASSYCGTGVETQYF
many,TRBJ1-6,TRBV5-1,-,16,TGCGCCAGCAGCTTGGCGGCGGCAGGGTATAATTCACCCCTCCACTTT,CASSLAAAGYNSPLHF
many,TRBJ1-3,TRBV5-8,-,14,TGTGCCAGCAGCTTAATGACGTCTGGAAACACCATATATTTT,CASSLMTSGNTIYF
many,TRBJ1-1,TRBV6-5,-,14,TGTGCCAGCAGTTACGCAAACTTGAACACTGAAGCTTTCTTT,CASSYANLNTEAFF
many,TRBJ2-5,TRBV29-1,TRBD2,15,TGCAGCGCACAGAACCATGGGAGCGGGGTGGGGACCCAGTACTTC,CSAQNHGSGVGTQYF
many,TRBJ1-2,TRBV20-1,-,14,TGCAGTGCTATGGTTTACGGACTCTTCTATGGCTACACCTTC,CSAMVYGLFYGYTF
many,TRBJ2-5,TRBV14,-,13,TGTGCCAGCAGCCAAGATCGGTGGGAGACCCAGTACTTC,CASSQDRWETQYF
many,TRBJ2-1,TRBV7-3,TRBD2,13,TGTGCCAGCAGCTCGGGACTAGCGGGCGAGCAGTTCTTC,CASSSGLAGEQFF
many,TRBJ1-2,TRBV20-1,TRBD1,14,TGCAGTGCCGGGGGACAGGGGGCAGGCTATGGCTACACCTTC,CSAGGQGAGYGYTF
few,TRBJ2-7,TRBV20-1,-,15,TGCAGTGCTAGAGTGTCAGGGGGGTTGACCTACGAGCAGTACTTC,CSARVSGGLTYEQYF
-,TRBJ2-1,TRBV3-1,TRBD2,15,TGTGCCAGCAGCCCACCGGGACTAGCGGGGGGGGAGCAGTTCTTC,CASSPPGLAGGEQFF
many,TRBJ2-7,TRBV20-1,TRBD2,18,TGCAGTGCTAGAGATTGGAGATTAGCGGGGGGAAGCTCCTACGAGCAGTACTTC,CSARDWRLAGGSSYEQYF
many,TRBJ1-4,TRBV5-5,-,13,TGTGCCAGCAGCCCTGGGACGGGGGAAAAACTGTTTTTT,CASSPGTGEKLFF
few,TRBJ1-1,TRBV18,-,17,TGTGCCAGCTCATACGTCCCCACGGGACAAGAGAACACTGAAGCTTTCTTT,CASSYVPTGQENTEAFF
many,TRBJ1-1,TRBV28,-,14,TGTGCCAGCAGTTTATATGGTATGAACACTGAAGCTTTCTTT,CASSLYGMNTEAFF
many,TRBJ2-1,TRBV12-3/TRBV12-4,TRBD2,18,TGTGCCAGCAGCCACCGGGGACTAGCGGGGAGCTCCTACAATGAGCAGTTCTTC,CASSHRGLAGSSYNEQFF
many,TRBJ2-4,TRBV5-1,-,14,TGCGCCAGCAGCTGGACGGTAGCCAAAAACATTCAGTACTTC,CASSWTVAKNIQYF